One sample yielded the 12 T cell receptor beta chains listed below, sequenced in a study of T cells in Graves' hyperthyroidism and ophthalmopathy. Amplification yielded TCR beta CDR3 regions, with RNA transcripts as the source. The HTBI primer set served for first-round RT-PCR of the TCR CDR3. Each CDR3 protein is one row after TCRdb ran MiXCR on the multiplex PCR reads. The sample has about 180,000 distinct CDR3 sequences, more than 15% seen once. Specimen: blood. These receptors were obtained from a woman between 45 and 65 years old with Graves' hyperthyroidism.

This clonotype was recorded many times. V usage is TRBV6-6 and J usage is TRBJ1-2; a weak D match, TRBD1 (5 bases). CDR1 is MNHNY and CDR2 is SVGAGI in the germline V gene (reference sequence). The V and J ends lost 2 bases and 4 bases respectively, with 8 bases between them. There are 13 residues in the CDR3. The CDR3 DNA reads as TGTGCCAGCAGTTACGACAGAACCTATGGCTACACCTTC. Translation: CASSYDRTYGYTF.

This clonotype was picked up many times. The chain joins TRBV3-1 to TRBJ2-5; TRBD2 matches at 9 bases. V gave up 4 bases and J gave up 5 bases; unmatched junction bases: 14. This CDR3 comprises 17 residues. Per germline, CDR1 LGHDT and CDR2 YNNKEL (reference sequence). CDR3 DNA sequence: TGTGCCAGCAGCCCCTCCCGGAGGCGGGGGGGTTGGGAGACCCAGTACTTC. It specifies CASSPSRRRGGWETQYF.

This clonotype was observed many times. The rearrangement uses TRBV2 and TRBJ2-3; no reliable D call. This CDR3 has 15 amino acids. V was shortened by 3 bases and J by 4 bases, with 14 bases between the two germline ends. In germline, CDR1 is SNHLY, CDR2 FYNNEI. The DNA for the CDR3 is TGTGCCAGCAGTGATGGGTCCAGCTTTCCAGATACGCAGTATTTT. Protein: CASSDGSSFPDTQYF.

This clonotype was seen a few times. J is TRBJ1-5 and V is TRBV20-1; D gene unclear. Germline V gene data show CDR1 as DFQATT and CDR2 as SNEGSKA (reference sequence). The CDR3 is 13 residues long. Trimming stripped 6 bases from V and 7 bases from J, with 16 bases between. This chain's CDR3 is CSANVWESQPQHF. The CDR3 nucleotides are TGCAGTGCAAATGTTTGGGAGAGCCAGCCCCAGCATTTT.

This clonotype came up many times. This chain joins TRBV7-8 and TRBJ2-1; 9 nucleotides align to TRBD2. Trimming took 2 bases from V and 9 from J; bases not matched to a gene: 8. The length of the CDR3 is 15 residues. Germline V lookup: CDR1 SGHVS, CDR2 FQNEAQ. The CDR3 DNA reads as TGTGCCAGCAGCTTAAGAAGGCTAGCGGGGACTGAGCAGTTCTTC. This sequence encodes CASSLRRLAGTEQFF.

The sample holds many counts of this clonotype. The J gene is TRBJ2-7, the V gene TRBV7-9, with D possibly being TRBD2 (6 bases). Germline CDR1 reads SEHNR; CDR2 reads FQNEAQ (reference sequence). The CDR3 is 14 residues long. The V end was cut by 5 bases, the J end by 5 bases, with 16 bases between. The CDR3 region is CASSASGGKNEQYF. DNA for the CDR3: TGTGCCAGCAGCGCCAGTGGGGGGAAAAACGAGCAGTACTTC.

The chain employs TRBV20-1 and TRBJ2-3; the D gene is possibly TRBD1 (7 bases). Germline V gene sequence: CDR1 DFQATT, CDR2 SNEGSKA (reference sequence). The CDR3 is 14 amino acids. Between the trimmed V and J ends, which lost 1 base and 4 bases, there was a span of 12 bases. The CDR3 region has the DNA TGCAGTGCTAGAGCAGGGGGGCCCTCAGATACGCAGTATTTT. Its protein is CSARAGGPSDTQYF.

The chain employs TRBV14 and TRBJ1-1; 7 bases are shared with TRBD1. V was pared by 8 bases and J by 7 bases, with 19 bases of the junction left unmatched. Germline assignment: CDR1 SGHDN and CDR2 FVKESK. The CDR3 is 16 amino acids. The CDR3 sequence is CASGPFPWQGGNEAFF. CDR3 sequence (DNA): TGTGCCAGCGGCCCATTCCCATGGCAGGGGGGTAATGAAGCTTTCTTT.

This clonotype came up many times. V usage is TRBV28 and J usage is TRBJ1-4; TRBD1 might be the D (6 bases). The V end lost 6 bases, the J end lost 4 bases, and 9 bases lay between the germline ends. The CDR3 is made up of 13 amino acids. Germline V gives CDR1 MDHEN, CDR2 SYDVKM. The CDR3, as DNA: TGTGCCAGCAGACGGACAGTTAATGAAAAACTGTTTTTT. It specifies CASRRTVNEKLFF.

This clonotype was counted a few times. The chain employs TRBV5-1 and TRBJ1-3; D uncertain. The CDR3 loop spans 16 amino acids. From germline, CDR1 is SGHRS and CDR2 YFSETQ. The V end lost 1 base, the J end lost 0 bases, and 11 bases lay between the germline ends. CDR3 DNA: TGCGCCAGCAGCTTGAATGTAGGGATCTCTGGAAACACCATATATTTT. Translation gives CASSLNVGISGNTIYF.

A few counts support this clonotype. The gene calls are TRBV12-3 or TRBV12-4 and TRBJ1-6; D is unclear. Trimming pared 4 bases from V and 9 bases from J, leaving 19 bases between. CDR3 size: 16 residues. The CDR3 DNA is TGTGCCAGCAGTTCTACCCCCGCCCCTATCGGTTCACCCCTCCACTTT. Protein product: CASSSTPAPIGSPLHF.

The sample holds many counts of this clonotype. The chain has TRBV11-2 and TRBJ2-1; D not resolved. The V gene lost 1 base and the J gene lost 2 bases, with 9 bases spanning the gap. From germline, CDR1 is SGHAT and CDR2 FQNNGV. This CDR3 comprises 15 residues. DNA of the CDR3: TGTGCCAGCAGCTTAGTCCAGGAACCCTACAATGAGCAGTTCTTC. This codes for CASSLVQEPYNEQFF. The complete variable domain, with remaining parts taken from reference TRBV11-2 and TRBJ2-1, reads EAGVAQSPRYKIIEKRQSVAFWCNPISGHATLYWYQQILGQGPKLLIQFQNNGVVDDSQLPKDRFSAERLKGVDSTLKIQPAKLEDSAVYLCASSLVQEPYNEQFFGPGTRLTVL.